This T cell receptor (beta chain) emerged from a study of blood T cells in healthy people across ages. This CDR3 has 17 residues. Per the germline V gene, CDR1 is ENHRY and CDR2 is SYGVKD. The ends lost 0 bases at V and 7 bases at J; junction bases unmatched: 5. As concerns this clonotype: Its antigen is not identified.

Study conclusions and caveats: TCR beta diversity per million T cells fell roughly linearly with age.

Primers used in a second PCR of about 7 to 12 cycles were a sample-barcoded 5' primer and a J-beta primer mix. Sequencing yielded, for each sample, at least 2.5 million paired-end reads carrying CDR3. TCRdb re-called the 5' RACE reads with MiXCR, one entry per CDR3 protein. The repertoire holds about 830,000 distinct CDR3 sequences, with around 62% as singletons. The receptor was isolated from a young man in good health. The specimen sequenced was blood. The V and J genes are TRBV10-3 and TRBJ2-1; TRBD2 aligns across 14 bases. The CDR3 reads CAISESHGTSGGNEQFF. For the CDR3, the DNA is TGTGCCATCAGTGAGTCTCACGGGACTAGCGGGGGTAATGAGCAGTTCTTC.